This is a list of T cell receptor beta chains from one sample in a study of T cell responses to AZD1222 COVID-19 vaccine. Using immunoSEQ multiplex PCR, the repertoire was profiled, and TCRdb retains in-frame clones only, with some absent. The table shows over 120,000 clones, with about 92% occurring only once. This specimen consisted of peripheral blood, obtained after recovery from COVID-19. The receptors were gathered from an adult who had recovered from COVID-19. The CDR3 runs from the conserved cysteine through the conserved F or W. Fields, in order: J gene, V gene, CDR3 protein.

>TRBJ1-3|TRBV18
CASSPVRLQGNSGNTIYF
>TRBJ2-7|TRBV29-1
CSVAAASSRSYEQYF
>TRBJ2-4|TRBV6-6
CASSYSGGLKNIQYF
>TRBJ2-5|TRBV11-2
CASSLGIQETQYF
>TRBJ1-3|TRBV6-6
CASRLGQSNSGNTIYF
>TRBJ2-7|TRBV10-2
CASISADSYEQYF
>TRBJ1-1|TRBV27
CASKVGGGSTEAFF
>TRBJ2-1|TRBV19
CASSTTAASGSLNEQFF
>TRBJ2-2|TRBV9
CASSVVVAGELFF
>TRBJ2-5|TRBV11-3
CASSLVDFQETQYF
>TRBJ1-6|TRBV7-8
CASRGDPPNSPLHF
>TRBJ2-1|TRBV6-5
CASRRGGLYNEQFF
>TRBJ1-5|TRBV19
CASSTGAGGNQPQHF
>TRBJ2-5|TRBV7-3
CASARLAGGGETQYF
>TRBJ1-2|TRBV28
CASSLRDYGYTF
>TRBJ2-4|TRBV2
CASNEPQYIQYF
>TRBJ1-2|TRBV19
CASSTAGPTVYGYTF
>TRBJ1-1|TRBV19
CASSLGQGRTEAFF
>TRBJ2-7|TRBV6-5
CASSLDSPYEQYF
>TRBJ2-7|TRBV11-3
CASSLQGLASEQYF